What follows is one TCR beta chain and its context. In Seattle, patients joined the study during active infection and were tracked longitudinally. This CDR3 has 14 amino acids. The V gene end was trimmed by 0 bases and the J gene end by 2 bases; junction bases not matched to a gene: 0. CDR1 ENHRY and CDR2 SYGVKD come from the germline V gene. The data were obtained in a study of blood T cell repertoires in COVID-19. Some clones are missing from TCRdb's copy, which holds only in-frame ones; the method was immunoSEQ multiplex PCR. The sample lists around 290,000 clones; roughly 90% were seen once. Sequencing was carried out using peripheral blood. The V and J genes are TRBV10-3 and TRBJ2-7; 8 bases align to TRBD1. This TCR came from a woman between 65 and 79 years old with COVID-19, enrolled during active disease. The CDR3 protein is CAISESQGAYEQYF. The CDR3 coding sequence is TGTGCCATCAGTGAGTCACAGGGGGCCTACGAGCAGTACTTC.